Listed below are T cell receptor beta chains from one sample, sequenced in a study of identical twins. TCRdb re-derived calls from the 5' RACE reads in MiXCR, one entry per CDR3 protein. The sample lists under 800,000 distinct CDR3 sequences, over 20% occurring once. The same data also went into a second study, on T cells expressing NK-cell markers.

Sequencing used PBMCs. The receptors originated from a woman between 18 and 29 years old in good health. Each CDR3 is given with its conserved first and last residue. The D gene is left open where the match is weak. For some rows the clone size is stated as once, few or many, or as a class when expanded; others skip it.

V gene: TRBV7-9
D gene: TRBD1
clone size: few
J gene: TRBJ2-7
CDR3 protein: CASSLDRGLHEQYF
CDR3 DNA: TGTGCCAGCAGCTTGGACAGGGGGCTCCACGAGCAGTACTTC

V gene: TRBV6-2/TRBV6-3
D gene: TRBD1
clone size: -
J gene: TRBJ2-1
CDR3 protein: CASRGQGSSYNEQFF
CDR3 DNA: TGTGCCAGCAGAGGACAGGGGAGCTCCTACAATGAGCAGTTCTTC

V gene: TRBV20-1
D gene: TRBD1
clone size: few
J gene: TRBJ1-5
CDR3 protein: CSAGLTGAPNQPQHF
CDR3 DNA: TGCAGTGCTGGATTGACAGGGGCCCCAAATCAGCCCCAGCATTTT

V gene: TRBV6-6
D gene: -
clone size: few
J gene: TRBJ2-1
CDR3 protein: CASRGRLRNEQFF
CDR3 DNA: TGTGCCAGCAGGGGACGGCTTAGAAATGAGCAGTTCTTC

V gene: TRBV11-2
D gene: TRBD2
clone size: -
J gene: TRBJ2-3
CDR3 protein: CASSLERGVGADTQYF
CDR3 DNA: TGTGCCAGCAGCTTAGAGCGGGGGGTTGGCGCAGATACGCAGTATTTT

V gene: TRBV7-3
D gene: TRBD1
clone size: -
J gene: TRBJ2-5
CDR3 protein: CASSPTGTGVTQYF
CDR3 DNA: TGTGCCAGCAGCCCCACCGGGACAGGGGTAACCCAGTACTTC

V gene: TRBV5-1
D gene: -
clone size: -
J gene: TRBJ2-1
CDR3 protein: CASSLSGQRYEQFF
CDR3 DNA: TGCGCCAGCAGCTTGTCTGGACAACGGTACGAGCAGTTCTTC

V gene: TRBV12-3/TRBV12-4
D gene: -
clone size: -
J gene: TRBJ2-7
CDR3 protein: CASTPWGSYEQYF
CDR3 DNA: TGTGCCAGCACCCCATGGGGCTCCTACGAGCAGTACTTC

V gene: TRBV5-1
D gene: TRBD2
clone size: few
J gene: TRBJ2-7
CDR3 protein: CASSLIGGSPYEQYF
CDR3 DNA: TGCGCCAGCAGCTTGATCGGCGGGAGTCCTTACGAGCAGTACTTC

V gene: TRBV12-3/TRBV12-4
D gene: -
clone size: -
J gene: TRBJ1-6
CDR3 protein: CASSVTSPLHF
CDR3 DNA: TGTGCCAGCAGTGTGACCTCACCCCTCCACTTT

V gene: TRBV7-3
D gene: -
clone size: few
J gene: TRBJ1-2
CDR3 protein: CASSPQGGGVLMSNGYTF
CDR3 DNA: TGTGCCAGCAGCCCCCAAGGGGGGGGCGTTTTGATGTCAAATGGCTACACCTTC

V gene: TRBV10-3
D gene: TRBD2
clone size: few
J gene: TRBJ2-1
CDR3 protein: CAISSRGGRAGNEQFF
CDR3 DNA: TGTGCCATCAGTAGTCGGGGCGGGAGGGCCGGTAATGAGCAGTTCTTC

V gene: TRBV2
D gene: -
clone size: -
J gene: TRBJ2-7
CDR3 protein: CASSDGGDEQYF
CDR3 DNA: TGTGCCAGCAGTGATGGAGGGGACGAGCAGTACTTC

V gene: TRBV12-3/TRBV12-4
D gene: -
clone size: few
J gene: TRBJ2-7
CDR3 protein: CASSPLTGPSEQYF
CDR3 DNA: TGTGCCAGCAGTCCGCTAACAGGGCCTTCTGAGCAGTACTTC

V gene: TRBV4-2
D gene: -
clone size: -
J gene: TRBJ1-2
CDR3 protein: CASSQELNYGYTF
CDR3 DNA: TGTGCCAGCAGCCAAGAGTTGAACTATGGCTACACCTTC

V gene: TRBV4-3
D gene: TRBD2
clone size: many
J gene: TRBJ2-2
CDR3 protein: CASSQGQGGRGELFF
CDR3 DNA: TGCGCCAGCAGCCAAGGTCAAGGCGGGAGGGGGGAGCTGTTTTTT

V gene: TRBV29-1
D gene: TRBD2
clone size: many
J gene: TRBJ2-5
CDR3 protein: CSVDGREGRETQYF
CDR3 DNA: TGCAGCGTTGATGGGCGGGAGGGGCGAGAGACCCAGTACTTC

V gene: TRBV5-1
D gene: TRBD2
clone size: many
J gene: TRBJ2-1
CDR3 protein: CASSSPWVAGSLINDNEQFF
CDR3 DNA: TGCGCCAGCAGCTCACCCTGGGTAGCGGGGTCCCTTATTAACGACAATGAGCAGTTCTTC

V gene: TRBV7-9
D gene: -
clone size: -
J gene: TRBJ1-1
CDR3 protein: CASSLKGATEAFF
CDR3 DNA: TGTGCCAGCAGCCTGAAAGGGGCCACTGAAGCTTTCTTT

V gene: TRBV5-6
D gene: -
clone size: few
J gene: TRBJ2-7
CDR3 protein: CASSLAVLREQYF
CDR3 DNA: TGTGCCAGCAGCTTGGCGGTGTTAAGGGAGCAGTACTTC

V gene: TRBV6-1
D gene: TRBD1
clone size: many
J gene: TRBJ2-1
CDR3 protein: CASKRQGYNEQFF
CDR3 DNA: TGTGCCAGCAAGCGACAGGGCTACAATGAGCAGTTCTTC

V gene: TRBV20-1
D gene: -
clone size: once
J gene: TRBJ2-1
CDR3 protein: CSARWVVNEQFF
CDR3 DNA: TGCAGTGCTAGATGGGTGGTCAATGAGCAGTTCTTC

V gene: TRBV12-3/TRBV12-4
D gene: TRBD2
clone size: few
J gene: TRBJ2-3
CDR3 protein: CASRTPRREGTDTQYF
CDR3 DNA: TGTGCCAGCAGAACCCCCCGGCGGGAGGGCACAGATACGCAGTATTTT

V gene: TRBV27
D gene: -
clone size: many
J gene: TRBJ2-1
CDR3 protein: CASSLGTNYNEQFF
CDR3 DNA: TGTGCCAGCAGTTTAGGGACAAACTACAATGAGCAGTTCTTC

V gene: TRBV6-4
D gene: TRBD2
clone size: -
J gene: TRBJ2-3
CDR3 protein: CASSDSPGGGTDTQYF
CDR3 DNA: TGTGCCAGCAGTGACTCCCCGGGGGGGGGCACAGATACGCAGTATTTT

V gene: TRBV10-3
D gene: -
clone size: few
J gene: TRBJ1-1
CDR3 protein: CAISYDTEAFF
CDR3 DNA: TGTGCCATCAGTTACGACACTGAAGCTTTCTTT

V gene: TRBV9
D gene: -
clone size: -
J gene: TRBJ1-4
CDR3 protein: CASSARDTDEKLFF
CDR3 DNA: TGTGCCAGCAGCGCCCGGGACACCGATGAAAAACTGTTTTTT